The 20 T cell receptor beta chains below all came from one sample that was sequenced in a study of blood T cells in healthy people across ages (dated by TCRdb to 2015 to 2017). Library construction relied on 5' RACE. TCRdb shows the sequencer as Illumina HiSeq 2500. A second PCR of about 6 to 12 cycles was run with a J-beta primer mix and a sample-barcoded 5' primer. TCRdb trimmed the raw reads at Q25, called clones with MiXCR and kept productive beta chains. Rows are unified per CDR3 protein, each entry keeping the most common DNA and genes. In all, the sample holds 1,300,000 or so distinct CDR3 sequences, and approximately 59% of those were seen once. The leading ten clones occupy about 6.3% of the sample. The sample was blood. All receptors come from a man between 18 and 29 years old in good health.

This clonotype was seen a few times. The rearrangement joins TRBV10-3 to TRBJ2-5; the D gene is possibly TRBD1 (5 bases). The CDR3 is made up of 14 amino acids. Germline V CDR1 and CDR2: ENHRY, SYGVKD. V lost 7 bases and J 2 bases, leaving 14 bases between the germline ends. The chain's CDR3 is CAIKLDIIQETQYF. The CDR3 DNA follows: TGTGCCATCAAGCTGGACATAATACAAGAGACCCAGTACTTC.

The V call is TRBV10-3, the J call TRBJ2-5; 11 bases match TRBD2. Germline V lookup: CDR1 ENHRY, CDR2 SYGVKD. The junction had 1 base not matched to a gene; V was cut back by 3 bases and J by 4 bases. The CDR3 runs 14 residues. CDR3 sequence reads: CAISETSGRETQYF. The DNA of the CDR3 is TGTGCCATCAGTGAAACTAGCGGGAGAGAGACCCAGTACTTC.

The chain recombines TRBV27 with TRBJ2-1, with 12 bases matching TRBD2. The CDR3 totals 17 residues. The ends lost 5 bases at V and 0 bases at J; junction bases unmatched: 5. CDR1 MNHEY and CDR2 SMNVEV come from the germline V gene (reference sequence). The CDR3 sequence: CASSLRTSGASYNEQFF. The CDR3 nucleotides read TGTGCCAGCAGTCTACGGACTAGCGGGGCCTCCTACAATGAGCAGTTCTTC.

The chain is built from TRBV3-1 and TRBJ2-1, with a weak D call TRBD2 (6 bases). There are 17 residues in the CDR3. The germline gives CDR1 LGHDT, CDR2 YNNKEL (reference sequence). The V end was cut by 0 bases, the J end by 2 bases, with 14 bases between. The CDR3 sequence is CASSQDEGRRAYNEQFF. The CDR3 nucleotides read TGTGCCAGCAGCCAAGACGAGGGTCGGAGGGCCTACAATGAGCAGTTCTTC.

The rearrangement uses TRBV7-6 and TRBJ2-1; unclear D gene. Germline V gene lookup returns CDR1 SGHVS and CDR2 FNYEAQ. The CDR3 loop spans 12 amino acids. With 5 bases removed from V and 10 bases from J, the gap between germline ends came to 12 bases. The CDR3 DNA sequence: TGTGCCAGCAGCGGACCTTCCAGCGAGCAGTTCTTC. Protein: CASSGPSSEQFF.

This chain connects TRBV6-2 or TRBV6-3 to TRBJ2-1; TRBD2 matches 9 bases. The V gene's germline CDR1 is MNHEY and CDR2 SVGEGT. Germline trimming cut 4 bases from V and 4 bases from J; bases unmatched to any gene: 5. The CDR3 is made up of 15 amino acids. The CDR3 DNA reads TGTGCCAGCAGTTCGGGACTAGCCTCTTACAATGAGCAGTTCTTC. This translates into CASSSGLASYNEQFF.

This clonotype was seen only a few times. This chain links TRBV7-2 with TRBJ2-2; TRBD2 aligns across 11 bases. Germline loops: CDR1 SGHTA, CDR2 FQGNSA. J was trimmed by 5 bases and V by 3 bases; bases with no gene match: 8. The CDR3 contains 17 residues. The CDR3 protein is CASSFGPGTSGTGELFF. The DNA for the CDR3 is TGTGCCAGCAGCTTTGGGCCCGGGACTAGCGGTACCGGGGAGCTGTTTTTT. Full variable domain (missing parts from reference TRBV7-2 and TRBJ2-2): GAGVSQSPSNKVTEKGKDVELRCDPISGHTALYWYRQSLGQGLEFLIYFQGNSAPDKSGLPSDRFSAERTGGSVSTLTIQRTQQEDSAVYLCASSFGPGTSGTGELFFGEGSRLTVL.

This clonotype was seen a handful of times. The rearrangement uses TRBV4-1 and TRBJ2-5; TRBD2 matches at 9 bases. After removal of 1 base from V and 3 bases from J, the junction contained 0 bases not matched to a gene. This CDR3 has 14 amino acids. CDR1 MGHRA and CDR2 YSYEKL come from the germline V gene. The CDR3 DNA reads TGCGCCAGCAGCCAAGTAGCGGGGGAAGAGACCCAGTACTTC. It yields the protein CASSQVAGEETQYF.

This chain links TRBV7-9 with TRBJ1-2; D may be TRBD1 (6 bases). Per germline, CDR1 SEHNR and CDR2 FQNEAQ (reference sequence). The CDR3 is made up of 16 amino acids. Deletions cut 3 bases from V and 2 bases from J, with 16 bases between. DNA for the CDR3: TGTGCCAGCAGCTTTATACGGGGGGCGAGGAACTATGGCTACACCTTC. It translates to CASSFIRGARNYGYTF. Full variable domain (remainder filled in from reference TRBV7-9 and TRBJ1-2): DTGVSQNPRHKITKRGQNVTFRCDPISEHNRLYWYRQTLGQGPEFLTYFQNEAQLEKSRLLSDRFSAERPKGSFSTLEIQRTEQGDSAMYLCASSFIRGARNYGYTFGSGTRLTVV.

The genes are TRBV27 and TRBJ2-1, with D perhaps TRBD1 or TRBD2 (6 bases each). Trimming shortened V by 4 bases and J by 6 bases, and 13 bases separated the two germline ends. CDR1 and CDR2 from the germline V gene are MNHEY and SMNVEV (reference sequence). The CDR3 spans 14 residues. CDR3 coding DNA: TGTGCCAGCAGTTGGGGGGCGCAACTCAATGAGCAGTTCTTC. Protein sequence: CASSWGAQLNEQFF.

The CDR3 nucleotides are TGTGCCTGTGCCTCCGCGGGACAGCAGAGCGACGAGCAGTACTTC. It codes for CACASAGQQSDEQYF. V gene TRBV6-2 or TRBV6-3 combines with J gene TRBJ2-7; a possible D gene is TRBD1 (7 bases). Trimming removed 11 bases at V and 5 bases at J, with 25 bases between. The germline V gene encodes CDR1 MNHEY and CDR2 SVGEGT. The CDR3 spans 15 residues.

This clonotype was counted a single time. The CDR3 DNA sequence: TGTGCCAGCAGCGTAGGAGGCAGAACCGGGGAGCTGTTTTTT. Translation: CASSVGGRTGELFF. The chain uses TRBV9 and TRBJ2-2; D not certain. Germline V CDR1 and CDR2: SGDLS, YYNGEE. The CDR3 length is 14 residues. The ends were cut back, 0 bases at V and 5 bases at J, with 8 bases in the middle.

The chain is built from TRBV7-2 and TRBJ2-1, with TRBD2 matching 8 bases. The CDR3 loop spans 14 amino acids. V was clipped by 4 bases and J by 10 bases; unmatched bases: 9. CDR1 SGHTA and CDR2 FQGNSA come from the germline V gene. CDR3 DNA: TGTGCCAGCAGCTGGGGACTAGTGGATGGGGAGCAGTTCTTC. Amino acids: CASSWGLVDGEQFF.

The gene calls are TRBV18 and TRBJ2-1; D possibly corresponds to TRBD1 (5 bases). The closer fit of TRBJ2-7 to the DNA end suggests the J call may be wrong. The V gene's germline CDR1 is KGHSH and CDR2 LQKENI. The CDR3 extends over 15 amino acids. The CDR3 here is CASSPQTAPYNEQYF. CDR3 in DNA: TGTGCCAGCTCCCCTCAGACAGCTCCCTACAATGAGCAGTACTTC.

The chain couples TRBV7-9 to TRBJ2-1, with TRBD1 matching over 8 bases. V lost 3 bases, J lost 14 bases, and 6 bases stayed unmatched. The CDR3 extends over 12 amino acids. Germline V gene data show CDR1 as SEHNR and CDR2 as FQNEAQ (reference sequence). CDR3: CASSLPGQGKFF. CDR3 coding DNA: TGTGCCAGCAGCTTGCCCGGACAGGGTAAGTTCTTC.

This clonotype appeared a few times. The chain combines TRBV6-5 with TRBJ2-7; D unclear. The V end lost 4 bases, the J end lost 6 bases, and 16 bases lay between the germline ends. Germline V gene lookup returns CDR1 MNHEY and CDR2 SVGAGI. The CDR3 has 14 amino acids. The CDR3 loop is CASSFLQLNGEQYF. As DNA, the CDR3 is TGTGCCAGCAGTTTCTTACAACTAAACGGCGAGCAGTACTTC.

The V and J genes are TRBV7-2 and TRBJ1-5; TRBD1 agrees at 9 bases. The CDR3 has 17 residues. V was pared by 5 bases and J by 0 bases, with 8 bases of the junction left unmatched. CDR1 SGHTA and CDR2 FQGNSA come from the germline V gene. The CDR3 loop reads CASSPRQGGVSNQPQHF. The CDR3 DNA reads TGTGCCAGCAGCCCCCGACAGGGGGGTGTTAGCAATCAGCCCCAGCATTTT. The full variable domain, in which reference TRBV7-2 and TRBJ1-5 provide the parts outside the CDR3, is GAGVSQSPSNKVTEKGKDVELRCDPISGHTALYWYRQSLGQGLEFLIYFQGNSAPDKSGLPSDRFSAERTGGSVSTLTIQRTQQEDSAVYLCASSPRQGGVSNQPQHFGDGTRLSIL.

The chain employs TRBV29-1 and TRBJ2-7; perhaps TRBD2 as D (6 bases). The CDR3 has 12 residues. V lost 8 bases, J lost 6 bases, and 17 bases lay in between. CDR1 SQVTM and CDR2 ANQGSEA come from the germline V gene. In DNA form, the CDR3 reads TGCAGCATTAGACTAGGTCAAGGCGAGCAGTACTTC. It is translated as CSIRLGQGEQYF.

The table lists this clonotype with a few counts. The V and J genes are TRBV10-3 and TRBJ2-3; 8 positions agree with TRBD2. Trimming at V came to 9 bases and at J to 2 bases, leaving 4 bases not matched to a gene. The CDR3 spans 13 residues. Per the germline V gene, CDR1 is ENHRY and CDR2 is SYGVKD. As DNA, the CDR3 is TGTGCCATTTTTAGCGGGGACACAGATACGCAGTATTTT. It encodes CAIFSGDTDTQYF.

The gene calls are TRBV9 and TRBJ2-5; TRBD2 matches at 10 bases. Trimming removed 0 bases from V and 9 bases from J; junction bases left unmatched: 11. The germline V gene encodes CDR1 SGDLS and CDR2 YYNGEE. This CDR3 spans 16 amino acids. CDR3 bases: TGTGCCAGCAGCGTAGCTCTGAGCGGGGGGGATCCAGCCCAGTACTTC. The encoded protein is CASSVALSGGDPAQYF. The variable domain in full, with the rest retrieved from reference TRBV9 and TRBJ2-5, is DSGVTQTPKHLITATGQRVTLRCSPRSGDLSVYWYQQSLDQGLQFLIQYYNGEERAKGNILERFSAQQFPDLHSELNLSSLELGDSALYFCASSVALSGGDPAQYFGPGTRLLVL.